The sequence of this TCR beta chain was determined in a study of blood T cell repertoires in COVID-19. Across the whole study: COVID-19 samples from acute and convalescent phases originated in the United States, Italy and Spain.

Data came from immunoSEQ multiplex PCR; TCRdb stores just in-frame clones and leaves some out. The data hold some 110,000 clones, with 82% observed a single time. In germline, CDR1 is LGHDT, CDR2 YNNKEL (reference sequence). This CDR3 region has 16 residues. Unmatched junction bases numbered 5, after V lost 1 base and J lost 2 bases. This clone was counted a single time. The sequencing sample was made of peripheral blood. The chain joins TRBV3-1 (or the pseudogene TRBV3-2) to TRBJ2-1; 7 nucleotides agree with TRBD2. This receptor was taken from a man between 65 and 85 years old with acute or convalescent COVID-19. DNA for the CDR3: TGTGCCAGCAGCCAAGGGTCTAGCGGAGCCTACAATGAGCAGTTCTTC. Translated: CASSQGSSGAYNEQFF.